Each of the 7 T cell receptor beta chains below was sequenced from the same sample in a study of T-cell memory formation after mild COVID-19. MiXCR was run by TCRdb on the 5' RACE reads, yielding one entry per CDR3 protein. This table has over 70,000 distinct CDR3 sequences, 13% appearing once. Sequencing was performed on PBMCs or a T cell subset sorted from them (not recorded which). The receptors derive from an adult woman who had mild COVID-19 (a few samples of this study predate the infection). Cell type and time point are not known.

This clonotype was found a few times. The chain links TRBV20-1 to TRBJ2-3, with D perhaps assigned TRBD1 or TRBD2 (5 bases each). Trimming removed 1 base from V and 5 bases from J, with 16 bases in between. Germline values: CDR1 DFQATT, CDR2 SNEGSKA (reference sequence). The CDR3 consists of 15 residues. The CDR3 DNA follows: TGCAGTGCTAGAGGAGGGGCCGGCGAGGGAGATACGCAGTATTTT. It specifies CSARGGAGEGDTQYF.

At least ten counts were recorded for this clonotype. J is TRBJ2-1 and V is TRBV27, with 10 bases that match TRBD2. Trimming removed 9 bases from V and 7 bases from J; junction bases left unmatched: 9. The length of the CDR3 is 14 residues. CDR1 MNHEY and CDR2 SMNVEV come from the germline V gene (reference sequence). CDR3 DNA sequence: TGTGCCAGTGCCCAACTAGCGGGGTGGAATGAGCAGTTCTTC. Its translation is CASAQLAGWNEQFF.

The sample holds a few counts of this clonotype. V and J are TRBV5-1 and TRBJ1-1; TRBD1 is a possible D gene (5 bases). CDR3 length equals 15 residues. CDR1 is SGHRS, CDR2 YFSETQ, per germline. The germline V and J ends were trimmed by 0 bases and 3 bases, with 12 bases remaining between them. The CDR3 loop is CASSLEGDRDTEAFF. The CDR3 DNA reads TGCGCCAGCAGCTTGGAAGGGGACCGCGACACTGAAGCTTTCTTT.

The sample holds a few counts of this clonotype. V gene TRBV4-1 combines with J gene TRBJ2-1; no reliable D call. CDR1 MGHRA and CDR2 YSYEKL come from the germline V gene. V lost 0 bases, J lost 10 bases, and 7 bases lay in between. This CDR3 is built from 12 residues. DNA of the CDR3: TGCGCCAGCAGCCAAGAGCGCCGCGAGCAGTTCTTC. It yields the protein CASSQERREQFF.

This clonotype turned up a few times. This sequence joins TRBV7-3 and TRBJ2-1; 11 bases are shared with TRBD2. The ends lost 5 bases at V and 4 bases at J; junction bases unmatched: 4. Germline CDR1 is SGHTA and CDR2 is FQGTGA. This CDR3 spans 15 amino acids. CDR3 nucleotide sequence: TGTGCCAGCAGCCCGGGACTAGCGGTATACAATGAGCAGTTCTTC. Translating gives CASSPGLAVYNEQFF.

The chain uses TRBV29-1 and TRBJ2-7, with TRBD1 matching over 9 bases. V gave up 7 bases and J gave up 3 bases; unmatched junction bases: 7. The CDR3 sequence is 13 residues long. Germline CDR1 is SQVTM and CDR2 is ANQGSEA. The CDR3 reads CSAQTGGLYEQYF. The CDR3 DNA reads as TGCAGCGCGCAAACAGGGGGCCTCTACGAGCAGTACTTC.

This chain joins TRBV7-9 and TRBJ2-1; D unclear. This CDR3 is built from 15 residues. Germline loops: CDR1 SEHNR, CDR2 FQNEAQ (reference sequence). Trimming left V 7 bases short and J 6 bases short, with 19 bases between. The CDR3 DNA reads TGTGCCAGCACCCATAGTGCCCGCTCAGGCAATGAGCAGTTCTTC. Protein: CASTHSARSGNEQFF.